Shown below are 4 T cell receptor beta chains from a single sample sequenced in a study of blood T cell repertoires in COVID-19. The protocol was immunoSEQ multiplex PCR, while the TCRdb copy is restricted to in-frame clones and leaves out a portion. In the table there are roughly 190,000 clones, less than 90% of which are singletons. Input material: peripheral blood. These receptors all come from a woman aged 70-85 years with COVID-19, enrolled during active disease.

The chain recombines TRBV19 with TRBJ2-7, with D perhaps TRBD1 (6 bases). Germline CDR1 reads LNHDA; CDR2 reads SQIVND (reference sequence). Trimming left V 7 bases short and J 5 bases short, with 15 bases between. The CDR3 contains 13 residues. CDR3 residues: CASTLGGDDEQYF. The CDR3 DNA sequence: TGTGCCAGTACCCTAGGGGGTGACGACGAGCAGTACTTC.

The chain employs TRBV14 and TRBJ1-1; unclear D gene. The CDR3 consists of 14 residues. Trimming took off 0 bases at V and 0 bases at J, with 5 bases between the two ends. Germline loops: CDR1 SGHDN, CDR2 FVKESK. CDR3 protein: CASSQEGVNTEAFF. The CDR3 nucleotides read TGTGCCAGCAGCCAAGAAGGAGTGAACACTGAAGCTTTCTTT. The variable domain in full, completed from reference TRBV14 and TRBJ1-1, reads EAGVTQFPSHSVIEKGQTVTLRCDPISGHDNLYWYRRVMGKEIKFLLHFVKESKQDESGMPNNRFLAERTGGTYSTLKVQPAELEDSGVYFCASSQEGVNTEAFFGQGTRLTVV.

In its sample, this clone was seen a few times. The CDR3 region is CASSPRQGHYGYTF. As DNA, the CDR3 is TGTGCCAGCAGCCCCCGACAGGGCCACTATGGCTACACCTTC. This chain links TRBV7-2 with TRBJ1-2, with TRBD1 matching over 7 bases. With 5 bases clipped from V and 3 bases from J, the junction kept 6 bases outside the gene matches. The CDR3 loop spans 14 amino acids. CDR1 and CDR2 (germline): SGHTA, FQGNSA.

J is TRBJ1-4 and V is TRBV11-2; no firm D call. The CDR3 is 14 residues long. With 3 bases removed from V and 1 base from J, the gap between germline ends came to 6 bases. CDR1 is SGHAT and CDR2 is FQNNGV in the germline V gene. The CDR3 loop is CASSLAGTNEKLFF. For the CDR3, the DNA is TGTGCCAGCAGCTTGGCAGGAACTAATGAAAAACTGTTTTTT.